Below, one T cell receptor (beta chain) is given with its context. Original handling: Amplification with reference gene primers provided the estimates of nucleated cell counts. Generated by immunoSEQ multiplex PCR, the TCRdb table keeps only in-frame clones and is missing some. V and J calls and clone size are those listed in that table; D and trimming were worked out from the DNA. The repertoire holds around 100,000 clones, with approximately 90% as singletons. This entry comes from a study of blood T cell repertoires in COVID-19. Overall study: Acute and convalescent COVID-19 samples came from the United States, Italy and Spain. T cells, B-cell-depleted T cells, or PBMCs provided the cDNA or gDNA that served as material.

This CDR3 has 15 residues. Germline V gene lookup returns CDR1 SGHNT and CDR2 YYREEE (reference sequence). V was cut by 2 bases and J by 0 bases, with 11 bases left in between. V is TRBV5-4 and J is TRBJ1-1; no reliable D call. The specimen sequenced was peripheral blood. The TCR was taken from a human donor with active COVID-19. The donor label of this sample is uncertain. The CDR3 loop is CASSFSGIVNTEAFF. The CDR3 region has the DNA TGTGCCAGCAGCTTCTCCGGGATAGTGAACACTGAAGCTTTCTTT.